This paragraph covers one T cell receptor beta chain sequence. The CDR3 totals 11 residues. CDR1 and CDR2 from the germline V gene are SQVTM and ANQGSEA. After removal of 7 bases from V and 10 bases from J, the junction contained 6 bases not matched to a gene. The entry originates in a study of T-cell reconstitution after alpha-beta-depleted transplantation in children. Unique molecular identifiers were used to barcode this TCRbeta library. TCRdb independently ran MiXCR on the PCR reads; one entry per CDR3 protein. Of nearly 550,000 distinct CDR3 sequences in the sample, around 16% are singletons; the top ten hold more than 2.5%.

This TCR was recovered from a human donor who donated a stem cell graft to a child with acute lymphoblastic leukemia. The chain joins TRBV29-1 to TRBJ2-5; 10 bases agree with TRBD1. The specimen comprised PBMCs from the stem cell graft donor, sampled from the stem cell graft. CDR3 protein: CSGQGASGQYF. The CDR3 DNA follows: TGCAGCGGACAGGGGGCCTCGGGCCAGTACTTC.